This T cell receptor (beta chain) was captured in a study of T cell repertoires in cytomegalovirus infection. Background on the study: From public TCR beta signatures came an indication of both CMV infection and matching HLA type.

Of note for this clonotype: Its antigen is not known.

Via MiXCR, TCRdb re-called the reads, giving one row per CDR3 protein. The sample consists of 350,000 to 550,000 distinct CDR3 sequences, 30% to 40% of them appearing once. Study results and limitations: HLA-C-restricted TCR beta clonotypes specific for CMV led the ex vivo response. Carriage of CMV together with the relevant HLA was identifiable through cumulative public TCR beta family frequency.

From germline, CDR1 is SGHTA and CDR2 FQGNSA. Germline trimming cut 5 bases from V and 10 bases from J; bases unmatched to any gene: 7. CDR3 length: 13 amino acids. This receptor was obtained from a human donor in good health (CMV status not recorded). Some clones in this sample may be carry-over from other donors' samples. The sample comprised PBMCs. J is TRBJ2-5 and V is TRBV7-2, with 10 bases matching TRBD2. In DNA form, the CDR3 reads TGTGCCAGCAGCCAATCAGCGGGGGGGCACCAGTACTTC. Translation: CASSQSAGGHQYF.